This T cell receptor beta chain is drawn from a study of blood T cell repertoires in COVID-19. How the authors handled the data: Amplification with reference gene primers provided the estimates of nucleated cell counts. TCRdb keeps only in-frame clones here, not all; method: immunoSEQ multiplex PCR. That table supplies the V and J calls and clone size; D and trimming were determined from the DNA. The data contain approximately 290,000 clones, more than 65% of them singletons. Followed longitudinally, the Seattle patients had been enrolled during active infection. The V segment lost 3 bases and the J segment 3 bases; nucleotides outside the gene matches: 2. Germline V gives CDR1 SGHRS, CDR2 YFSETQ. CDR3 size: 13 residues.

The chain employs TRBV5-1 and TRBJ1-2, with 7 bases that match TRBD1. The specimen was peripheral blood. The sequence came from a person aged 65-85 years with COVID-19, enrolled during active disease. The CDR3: CASSSGTDYGYTF. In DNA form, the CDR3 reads TGCGCCAGCAGCTCCGGGACAGACTATGGCTACACCTTC.